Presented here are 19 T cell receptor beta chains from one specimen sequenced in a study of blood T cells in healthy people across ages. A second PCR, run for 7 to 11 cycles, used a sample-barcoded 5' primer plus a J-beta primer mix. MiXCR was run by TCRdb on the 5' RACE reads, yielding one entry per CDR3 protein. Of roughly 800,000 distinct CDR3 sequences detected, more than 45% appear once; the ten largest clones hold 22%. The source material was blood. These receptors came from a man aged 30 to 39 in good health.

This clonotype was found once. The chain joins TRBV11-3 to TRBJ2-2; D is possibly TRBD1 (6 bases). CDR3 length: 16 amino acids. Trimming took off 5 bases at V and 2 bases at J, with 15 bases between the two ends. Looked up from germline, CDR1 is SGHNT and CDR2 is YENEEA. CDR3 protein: CASSPGVGGNTGELFF. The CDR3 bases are TGTGCCAGCAGCCCAGGGGTGGGCGGAAACACCGGGGAGCTGTTTTTT. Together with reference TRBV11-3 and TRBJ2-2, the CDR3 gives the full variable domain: EAGVVQSPRYKIIEKKQPVAFWCNPISGHNTLYWYLQNLGQGPELLIRYENEEAVDDSQLPKDRFSAERLKGVDSTLKIQPAELGDSAVYLCASSPGVGGNTGELFFGEGSRLTVL.

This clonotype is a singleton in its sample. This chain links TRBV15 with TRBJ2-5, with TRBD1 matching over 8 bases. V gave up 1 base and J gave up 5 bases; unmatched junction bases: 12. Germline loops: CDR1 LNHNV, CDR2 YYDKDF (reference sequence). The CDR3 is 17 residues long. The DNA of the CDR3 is TGTGCCACCAGCAGAGTGTCCAGGGGGCGTTTAGGGGAGACCCAGTACTTC. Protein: CATSRVSRGRLGETQYF.

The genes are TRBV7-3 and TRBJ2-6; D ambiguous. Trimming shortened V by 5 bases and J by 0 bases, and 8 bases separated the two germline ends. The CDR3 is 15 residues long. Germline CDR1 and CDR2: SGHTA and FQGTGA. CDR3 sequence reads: CASSPSSSGANVLTF. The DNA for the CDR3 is TGTGCCAGCAGCCCTAGTAGCTCTGGGGCCAACGTCCTGACTTTC. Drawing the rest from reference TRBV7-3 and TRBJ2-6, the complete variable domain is GAGVSQTPSNKVTEKGKYVELRCDPISGHTALYWYRQSLGQGPEFLIYFQGTGAADDSGLPNDRFFAVRPEGSVSTLKIQRTERGDSAVYLCASSPSSSGANVLTFGAGSRLTVL.

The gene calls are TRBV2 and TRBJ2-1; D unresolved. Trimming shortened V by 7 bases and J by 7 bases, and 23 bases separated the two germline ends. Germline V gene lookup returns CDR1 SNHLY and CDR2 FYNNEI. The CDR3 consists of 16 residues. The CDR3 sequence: CASKDGARLGKNEQFF. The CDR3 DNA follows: TGTGCCAGCAAAGACGGAGCCCGATTGGGGAAGAATGAGCAGTTCTTC.

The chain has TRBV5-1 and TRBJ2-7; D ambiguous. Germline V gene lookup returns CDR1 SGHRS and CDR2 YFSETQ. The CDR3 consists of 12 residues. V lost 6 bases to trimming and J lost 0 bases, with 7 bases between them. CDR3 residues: CASKSSSYEQYF. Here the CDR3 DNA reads TGCGCCAGCAAATCTAGCTCCTACGAGCAGTACTTC.

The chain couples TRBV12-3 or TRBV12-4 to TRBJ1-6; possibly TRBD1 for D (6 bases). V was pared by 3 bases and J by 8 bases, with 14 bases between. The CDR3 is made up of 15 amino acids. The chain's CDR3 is CASSFMGEGDSPLHF. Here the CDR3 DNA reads TGTGCCAGCAGTTTCATGGGGGAGGGGGATTCACCCCTCCACTTT.

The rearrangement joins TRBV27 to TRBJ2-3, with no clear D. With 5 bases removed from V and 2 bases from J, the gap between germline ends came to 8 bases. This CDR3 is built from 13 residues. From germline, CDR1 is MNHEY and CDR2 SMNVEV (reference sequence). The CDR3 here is CASSAPITDTQYF. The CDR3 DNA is TGTGCCAGCAGTGCCCCTATCACAGATACGCAGTATTTT.

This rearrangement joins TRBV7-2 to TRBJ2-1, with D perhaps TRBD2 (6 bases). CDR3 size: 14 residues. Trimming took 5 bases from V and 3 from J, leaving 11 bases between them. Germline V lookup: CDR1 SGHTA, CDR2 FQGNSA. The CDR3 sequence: CASSRSSDYNEQFF. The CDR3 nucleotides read TGTGCCAGCAGCAGATCTAGCGACTACAATGAGCAGTTCTTC.

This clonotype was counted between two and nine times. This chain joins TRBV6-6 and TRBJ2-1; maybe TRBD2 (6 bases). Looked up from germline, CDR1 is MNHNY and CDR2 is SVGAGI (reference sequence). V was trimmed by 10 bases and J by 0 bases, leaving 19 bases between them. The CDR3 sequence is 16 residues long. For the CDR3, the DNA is TGTGCCACTCAAACCGCGGCGGGGAGCTCCTACAATGAGCAGTTCTTC. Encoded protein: CATQTAAGSSYNEQFF.

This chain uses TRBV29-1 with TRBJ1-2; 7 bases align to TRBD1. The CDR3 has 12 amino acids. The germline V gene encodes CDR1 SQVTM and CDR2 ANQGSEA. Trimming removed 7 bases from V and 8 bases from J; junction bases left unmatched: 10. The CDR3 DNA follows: TGCAGCGCCCTAAGACAGGGCGGGGGCTACACCTTC. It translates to CSALRQGGGYTF.

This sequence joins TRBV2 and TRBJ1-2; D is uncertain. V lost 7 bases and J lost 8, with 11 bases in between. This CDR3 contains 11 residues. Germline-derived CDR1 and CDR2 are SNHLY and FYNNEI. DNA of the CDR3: TGTGCCAGCAAAGGAGGGTTCGGCTACACCTTC. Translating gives CASKGGFGYTF.

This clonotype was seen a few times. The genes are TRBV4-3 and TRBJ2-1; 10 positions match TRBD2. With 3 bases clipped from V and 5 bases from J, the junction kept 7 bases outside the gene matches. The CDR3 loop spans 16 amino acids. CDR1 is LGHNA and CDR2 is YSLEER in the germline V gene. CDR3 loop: CASSHPSGRRNNEQFF. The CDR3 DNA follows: TGCGCCAGCAGCCACCCTAGCGGGAGAAGGAACAATGAGCAGTTCTTC.

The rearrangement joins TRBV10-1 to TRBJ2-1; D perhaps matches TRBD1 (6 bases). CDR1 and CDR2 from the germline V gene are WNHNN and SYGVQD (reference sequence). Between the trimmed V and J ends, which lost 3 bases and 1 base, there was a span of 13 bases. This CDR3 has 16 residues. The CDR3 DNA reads TGCGCCAGCAGTGACCCTACAGGGTCATCCTACAATGAGCAGTTCTTC. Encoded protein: CASSDPTGSSYNEQFF.

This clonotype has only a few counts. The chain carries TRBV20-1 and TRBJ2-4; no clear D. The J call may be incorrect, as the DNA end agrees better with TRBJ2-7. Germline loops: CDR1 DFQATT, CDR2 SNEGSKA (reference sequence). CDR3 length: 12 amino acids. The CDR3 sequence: CSASPPDYEQYF. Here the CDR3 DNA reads TGCAGTGCTTCCCCCCCAGACTACGAGCAGTACTTC.

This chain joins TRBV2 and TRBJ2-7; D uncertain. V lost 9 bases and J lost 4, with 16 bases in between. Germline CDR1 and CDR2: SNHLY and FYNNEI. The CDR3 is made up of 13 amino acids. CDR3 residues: CARFRTLLYEQYF. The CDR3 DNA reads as TGTGCCAGGTTTCGAACCCTACTTTACGAGCAGTACTTC.

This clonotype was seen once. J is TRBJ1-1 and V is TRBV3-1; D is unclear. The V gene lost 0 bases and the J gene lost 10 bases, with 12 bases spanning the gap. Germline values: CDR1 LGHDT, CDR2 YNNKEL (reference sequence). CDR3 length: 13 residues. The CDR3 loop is CASSQDAKVRAFF. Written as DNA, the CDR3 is TGTGCCAGCAGCCAAGATGCTAAGGTCCGAGCTTTCTTT.

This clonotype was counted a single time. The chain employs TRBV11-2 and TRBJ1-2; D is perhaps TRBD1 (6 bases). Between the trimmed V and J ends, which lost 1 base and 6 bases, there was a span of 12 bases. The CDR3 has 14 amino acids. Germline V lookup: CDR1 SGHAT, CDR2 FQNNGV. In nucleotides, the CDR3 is TGTGCCAGCAGCTTAGGCGGGACAACGGATGGCTACACCTTC. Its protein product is CASSLGGTTDGYTF.

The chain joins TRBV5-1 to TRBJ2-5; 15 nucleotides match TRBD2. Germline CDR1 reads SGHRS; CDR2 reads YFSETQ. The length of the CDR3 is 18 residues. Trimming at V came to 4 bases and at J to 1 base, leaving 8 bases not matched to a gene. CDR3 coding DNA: TGCGCCAGCAGCAAGGGACTAGCGGGAGGTGCCTCCCAAGAGACCCAGTACTTC. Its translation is CASSKGLAGGASQETQYF. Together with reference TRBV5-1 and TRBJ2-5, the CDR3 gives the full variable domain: KAGVTQTPRYLIKTRGQQVTLSCSPISGHRSVSWYQQTPGQGLQFLFEYFSETQRNKGNFPGRFSGRQFSNSRSEMNVSTLELGDSALYLCASSKGLAGGASQETQYFGPGTRLLVL.

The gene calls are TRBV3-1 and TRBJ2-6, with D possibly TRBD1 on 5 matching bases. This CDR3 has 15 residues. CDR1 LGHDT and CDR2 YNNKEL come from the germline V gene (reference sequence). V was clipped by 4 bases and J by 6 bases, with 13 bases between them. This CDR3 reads CASSLGHNPANVLTF. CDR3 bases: TGTGCCAGCAGCCTAGGACACAATCCGGCCAACGTCCTGACTTTC.